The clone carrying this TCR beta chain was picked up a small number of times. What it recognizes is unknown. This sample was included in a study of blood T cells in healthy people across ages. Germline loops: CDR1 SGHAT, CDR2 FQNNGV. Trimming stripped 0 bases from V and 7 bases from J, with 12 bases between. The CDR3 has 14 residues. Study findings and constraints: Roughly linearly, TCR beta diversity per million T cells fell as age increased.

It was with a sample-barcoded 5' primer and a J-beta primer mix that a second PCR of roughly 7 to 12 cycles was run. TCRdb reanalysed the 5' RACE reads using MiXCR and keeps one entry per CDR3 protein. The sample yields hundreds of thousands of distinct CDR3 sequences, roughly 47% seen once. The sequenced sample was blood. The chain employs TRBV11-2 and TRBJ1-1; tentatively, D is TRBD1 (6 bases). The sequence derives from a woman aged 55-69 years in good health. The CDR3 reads CASSLEQGRGEAFF. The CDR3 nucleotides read TGTGCCAGCAGCTTAGAGCAGGGGCGAGGTGAAGCTTTCTTT.